The 15 T cell receptor beta chains listed next were all sequenced from one sample in a study of cytomegalovirus exposure and HLA in healthy donors (dated by TCRdb to 2017 to 2019). The library was produced with the immunoSEQ multiplex PCR assay. For the multiplex PCR, a mixture combining 60 forward primers for TCR Vbeta segments and 13 reverse primers for TCR Jbeta segments was used. The table was pulled from immuneACCESS by TCRdb, which kept in-frame rearrangements only. Such tables lose some clones; where checked, under half of the loss comes from unresolved V genes, and the rest has no known cause. Here the sample has some 85,000 clones; around 77% occur a single time. The top ten clones comprise less than 4.5% of the sample. The specimen was PBMCs. Every receptor here comes from a man aged 25 to 45 in good health and CMV-seronegative.

As to this clone: Distinct nucleotide sequences in the sample also encode this CDR3. This chain links TRBV5-4 with TRBJ2-3; 8 bases line up with TRBD2. Per germline, CDR1 SGHNT and CDR2 YYREEE (reference sequence). The V segment lost 2 bases and the J segment 4 bases; nucleotides outside the gene matches: 3. There are 14 residues in the CDR3. CDR3: CASSFSGGADTQYF. The CDR3 nucleotides are TGTGCCAGCAGCTTCTCGGGGGGGGCAGATACGCAGTATTTT.

The rearrangement links TRBV4-1 to TRBJ2-1; no definite D call. The germline V gene encodes CDR1 MGHRA and CDR2 YSYEKL. The V gene lost 1 base and the J gene lost 0 bases, with 7 bases spanning the gap. This CDR3 contains 15 residues. Here the CDR3 DNA reads TGCGCCAGCAGCCAAGGCGGAAACTCCTACAATGAGCAGTTCTTC. Protein sequence: CASSQGGNSYNEQFF.

The chain joins TRBV7-2 to TRBJ2-1; D gene uncertain. The CDR3 covers 16 residues. Germline V gives CDR1 SGHTA, CDR2 FQGNSA. V was shortened by 2 bases and J by 0 bases, with 11 bases between the two germline ends. For the CDR3, the DNA is TGTGCCAGCAGCTTAAATGGCGGCAGCTCCTACAATGAGCAGTTCTTC. This encodes CASSLNGGSSYNEQFF.

With regard to this clone: This sample includes further DNA sequences coding for the same CDR3. The chain links TRBV30 to TRBJ1-5, with TRBD1 matching over 7 bases. V shed 0 bases, J shed 7 bases, and the junction held 3 bases outside the gene matches. This CDR3 is 13 amino acids long. In germline, CDR1 is GTSNPN, CDR2 SVGIG (reference sequence). The DNA for the CDR3 is TGTGCCTGGAGTGTTACAGGGGACCAGCCCCAGCATTTT. Translation: CAWSVTGDQPQHF.

The genes are TRBV7-8 and TRBJ2-2; TRBD1 matches at 8 bases. Trimming took 6 bases from V and 4 from J; bases not matched to a gene: 4. CDR3 size: 14 residues. Germline loops: CDR1 SGHVS, CDR2 FQNEAQ. CDR3 sequence: CASSRQGSTGELFF. The CDR3 bases are TGTGCCAGCAGTAGACAGGGGAGCACCGGGGAGCTGTTTTTT.

Comments on this clone: Germline and junction disagree at one end, which may indicate a read error. Additional DNA sequences in this sample encode the identical CDR3. The chain links TRBV6-5 to TRBJ1-2; D is unresolved. CDR3 length equals 12 residues. CDR1 MNHEY and CDR2 SVGAGI come from the germline V gene. CDR3 residues: CASSYAGDGYTF. DNA for the CDR3: TGTGCCAGCAGTTACGCGGGCGATGGCTATACCTTC.

This clone has a handful of counts. J is TRBJ1-5 and V is TRBV6-1, with D perhaps TRBD1 (5 bases). Trimming removed 4 bases at V and 11 bases at J, with 12 bases between. The CDR3 is made up of 12 amino acids. Germline CDR1 and CDR2: MNHNS and SASEGT. CDR3 protein: CASSVSQGTQHF. The CDR3 DNA reads as TGTGCCAGCAGTGTGAGTCAGGGTACCCAGCATTTT.

The chain joins TRBV15 to TRBJ1-1, with a weak D call TRBD1 (6 bases). CDR3 length: 14 residues. V was cut by 1 base and J by 1 base, with 7 bases left in between. Germline CDR1 and CDR2: LNHNV and YYDKDF (reference sequence). In DNA form, the CDR3 reads TGTGCCACCAGCAGAGCAGGGGCGAACACTGAAGCTTTCTTT. Translating gives CATSRAGANTEAFF.

This chain joins TRBV19 and TRBJ2-5; a possible D gene is TRBD2 (5 bases). The J call is in doubt because the DNA end fits TRBJ2-7 better. The V gene's germline CDR1 is LNHDA and CDR2 SQIVND (reference sequence). The CDR3 loop spans 13 amino acids. The CDR3 loop reads CASSIVPGYEQYF. CDR3 bases: TGTGCCAGTAGTATAGTTCCGGGGTACGAGCAGTACTTC.

Comments on this clone: One end of the junction varies from germline; a read error may be responsible. The V gene is TRBV7-9, the J gene TRBJ2-7; 10 positions agree with TRBD1. Germline-derived CDR1 and CDR2 are SEHNR and FQNEAQ (reference sequence). The CDR3 contains 15 residues. The DNA for the CDR3 is TGTGCCAGCAGCTCCGCACCCGGACAGGGGGGCTCCAGTCACTTC. Amino acid sequence: CASSSAPGQGGSSHF.

The chain recombines TRBV7-2 with TRBJ1-2, with 9 bases identical to TRBD1. The CDR3 runs 17 residues. Germline assignment: CDR1 SGHTA and CDR2 FQGNSA. V lost 5 bases to trimming and J lost 1 base; unmatched junction nucleotides: 11. In DNA form, the CDR3 reads TGTGCCAGCAGCGGGAGGACAGGGGATTACTTTAACTATGGCTACACCTTC. It yields the protein CASSGRTGDYFNYGYTF.

The chain carries TRBV28 and TRBJ1-4; 7 bases align to TRBD1. J was trimmed by 3 bases and V by 8 bases; bases with no gene match: 3. CDR1 is MDHEN and CDR2 is SYDVKM in the germline V gene. This CDR3 is built from 13 residues. CDR3 DNA: TGTGCCAGCGGGGACAGTGCTAATGAAAAACTGTTTTTT. The encoded protein is CASGDSANEKLFF.

The chain is built from TRBV30 and TRBJ1-2; TRBD1 might be the D (6 bases). This CDR3 contains 14 residues. Between the trimmed V and J ends, which lost 6 bases and 0 bases, there was a span of 14 bases. The germline V gene has CDR1 GTSNPN and CDR2 SVGIG (reference sequence). CDR3 nucleotide sequence: TGTGCCTGTCCGTGGACAGTAACTAACTATGGCTACACCTTC. Its protein is CACPWTVTNYGYTF.

The chain uses TRBV28 and TRBJ2-7; TRBD2 aligns across 14 bases. Germline CDR1 is MDHEN and CDR2 is SYDVKM. With 6 bases clipped from V and 1 base from J, the junction kept 20 bases outside the gene matches. CDR3 length equals 21 residues. The CDR3 region is CASSSTIPGLAGVLLSYEQYF. The CDR3, as DNA: TGTGCCAGCAGCTCCACCATTCCGGGACTAGCGGGAGTCCTCCTTTCCTACGAGCAGTACTTC.

This chain connects TRBV28 to TRBJ2-1; 12 nucleotides line up with TRBD2. The CDR3 contains 18 residues. V lost 4 bases to trimming and J lost 2 bases; unmatched junction nucleotides: 9. Germline-derived CDR1 and CDR2 are MDHEN and SYDVKM. The CDR3 DNA is TGTGCCAGCAGTTCCCCCTTAACTAGCGGGGGGACCTACAATGAGCAGTTCTTC. This translates into CASSSPLTSGGTYNEQFF.